This T cell receptor (beta chain) was retrieved from a study of CD8 T cells in Susac syndrome. Whole-study results and caveats: Repertoires of Susac syndrome CD4+ T cells lacked clonal expansion.

To note about this clonotype: Its antigen is not identified.

In contrast to the negatively isolated CD8+ and CD4+ T cells, TEMRA cells were FACS-enriched. RNA in amounts of roughly 0.5 to 1 ug was reverse transcribed with random hexamers. MiXCR, run by TCRdb on the immunoSEQ multiplex PCR reads, gives a single entry per CDR3 protein. This sample has about 71,000 distinct CDR3 sequences, with 93% found just once. V was trimmed by 3 bases and J by 0 bases, leaving 6 bases between them. The CDR3 has 13 amino acids. The germline CDR1 and CDR2 sequences are SGHTA and FQGNSA. The chain combines TRBV7-2 with TRBJ2-7, with D uncertain. This sequence was found in a human donor with Susac syndrome. Sequencing input: CD4+ T cells from PBMCs. Written as DNA, the CDR3 is TGTGCCAGCAGCTTTATCTCCTCCTACGAGCAGTACTTC. Residues: CASSFISSYEQYF.